This is a list of T cell receptor beta chains from one sample in a study of blood T cells in healthy people across ages. TCRdb called the 5' RACE reads again in MiXCR, with one record for every CDR3 protein. The top ten clones hold around 21% of a sample with about 970,000 distinct CDR3 sequences, roughly 51% of them seen once. Sequenced sample: blood. Receptors were obtained from a woman aged 55-69 years in good health. The CDR3 runs from the conserved cysteine through the conserved F or W. Each record gives: J gene, CDR3 length, clone size, V gene, D gene, CDR3 DNA, CDR3 protein. The D gene is left open where the match is weak. The size entry is marked missing in some rows and otherwise reads once, few, many or a size class.

J gene: TRBJ2-1
CDR3 length: 14
clone size: NA
V gene: TRBV5-6
D gene: NA
CDR3 DNA: TGTGCCAGCAGCCGGGACTCCGCCTACAATGAGCAGTTCTTC
CDR3 protein: CASSRDSAYNEQFF

J gene: TRBJ2-3
CDR3 length: 14
clone size: NA
V gene: TRBV11-2
D gene: TRBD1
CDR3 DNA: TGTGCCAGCAGCTTCGACAGGGGTGGGGATACGCAGTATTTT
CDR3 protein: CASSFDRGGDTQYF

J gene: TRBJ1-1
CDR3 length: 12
clone size: NA
V gene: TRBV7-2
D gene: NA
CDR3 DNA: TGTGCCAGCAGCTTACGAGGGTGTGAGGCTTTCTTT
CDR3 protein: CASSLRGCEAFF

J gene: TRBJ2-7
CDR3 length: 15
clone size: NA
V gene: TRBV20-1
D gene: TRBD2
CDR3 DNA: TGCAGTGCTAGAGATCTCCAGCGGGATAGCGGCGAGCAGTACTTC
CDR3 protein: CSARDLQRDSGEQYF

J gene: TRBJ2-7
CDR3 length: 15
clone size: once
V gene: TRBV6-6
D gene: NA
CDR3 DNA: TGTGCCAGCACCAGTGACAGGGAGGTCTTCTACGAGCAGTACTTC
CDR3 protein: CASTSDREVFYEQYF

J gene: TRBJ1-2
CDR3 length: 15
clone size: few
V gene: TRBV6-5
D gene: NA
CDR3 DNA: TGTGCCAGCAGTCTCGGACACCATCGTAACTATGGCTACACCTTC
CDR3 protein: CASSLGHHRNYGYTF

J gene: TRBJ2-3
CDR3 length: 14
clone size: few
V gene: TRBV6-2/TRBV6-3
D gene: NA
CDR3 DNA: TGTGCCAGCAGGGACCCTGGTGGCACAGATACGCAGTATTTT
CDR3 protein: CASRDPGGTDTQYF

J gene: TRBJ1-6
CDR3 length: 14
clone size: NA
V gene: TRBV12-3/TRBV12-4
D gene: TRBD1
CDR3 DNA: TGTGCCAGCAGCCAGTGGACAGGAGATTCACCCCTCCACTTT
CDR3 protein: CASSQWTGDSPLHF

J gene: TRBJ1-1
CDR3 length: 14
clone size: NA
V gene: TRBV9
D gene: TRBD1
CDR3 DNA: TGTGCCGGCAGCGTTGGACAGGGGCGGTCTGAAGCTTTCTTT
CDR3 protein: CAGSVGQGRSEAFF

J gene: TRBJ1-2
CDR3 length: 14
clone size: NA
V gene: TRBV20-1
D gene: NA
CDR3 DNA: TGCAGTGCCCCTAAACCGGGCCGATTCTATGGCTACACCTTC
CDR3 protein: CSAPKPGRFYGYTF

J gene: TRBJ1-1
CDR3 length: 13
clone size: NA
V gene: TRBV3-1
D gene: TRBD1
CDR3 DNA: TGTGCCAGCAGCCAGGGGGACAGGGGACAAGCTTTCTTT
CDR3 protein: CASSQGDRGQAFF

J gene: TRBJ2-5
CDR3 length: 13
clone size: once
V gene: TRBV12-3/TRBV12-4
D gene: NA
CDR3 DNA: TGTGCCAGCAGTAGCAACCGTGGGGAGACCCAGTACTTC
CDR3 protein: CASSSNRGETQYF

J gene: TRBJ2-6
CDR3 length: 17
clone size: NA
V gene: TRBV28
D gene: NA
CDR3 DNA: TGTGCCAGCAGTTGGTCCCAGAGAAGCTCTGGGGCCAACGTCCTGACTTTC
CDR3 protein: CASSWSQRSSGANVLTF

J gene: TRBJ2-7
CDR3 length: 14
clone size: few
V gene: TRBV7-9
D gene: NA
CDR3 DNA: TGTGCCAGCAGCTCAACCTATAGCTCCTACGAGCAGTACTTC
CDR3 protein: CASSSTYSSYEQYF

J gene: TRBJ2-7
CDR3 length: 14
clone size: few
V gene: TRBV20-1
D gene: NA
CDR3 DNA: TGCAGTGCCGCTAACGCGGGACTTTACAATGAGCAGTACTTC
CDR3 protein: CSAANAGLYNEQYF

J gene: TRBJ2-5
CDR3 length: 13
clone size: NA
V gene: TRBV4-1
D gene: NA
CDR3 DNA: TGCGCCAGCAGCCAAGAACGATCCCGGGAGCAGTACTTC
CDR3 protein: CASSQERSREQYF

J gene: TRBJ2-6
CDR3 length: 16
clone size: NA
V gene: TRBV28
D gene: NA
CDR3 DNA: TGTGCCAGCAGTTTAACCGCCGGGGCTGGGGCCAACGTCCTGACTTTC
CDR3 protein: CASSLTAGAGANVLTF

J gene: TRBJ2-7
CDR3 length: 14
clone size: NA
V gene: TRBV20-1
D gene: NA
CDR3 DNA: TGCAGTGCTAGTAGCGGCAGGAACCTTTACGAGCAGTACTTC
CDR3 protein: CSASSGRNLYEQYF

J gene: TRBJ2-5
CDR3 length: 14
clone size: NA
V gene: TRBV3-1
D gene: NA
CDR3 DNA: TGTGCCAGCAGCTGGGACACCAAATCAGGGACCCAGTACTTC
CDR3 protein: CASSWDTKSGTQYF

J gene: TRBJ2-3
CDR3 length: 16
clone size: once
V gene: TRBV15
D gene: TRBD1
CDR3 DNA: TGTGCCACCAGCAGAGATTTGGCCAGGGGGACAGATACGCAGTATTTT
CDR3 protein: CATSRDLARGTDTQYF

J gene: TRBJ2-7
CDR3 length: 15
clone size: few
V gene: TRBV7-2
D gene: NA
CDR3 DNA: TGTGCCAGCAGCTCACCCACCGCCAGCCCCTACGAGCAGTACTTC
CDR3 protein: CASSSPTASPYEQYF

J gene: TRBJ2-5
CDR3 length: 15
clone size: NA
V gene: TRBV29-1
D gene: NA
CDR3 DNA: TGCAGCGTTGCGGGGGACAGAGGAAAACGGGAGACCCAGTACTTC
CDR3 protein: CSVAGDRGKRETQYF

J gene: TRBJ2-5
CDR3 length: 15
clone size: NA
V gene: TRBV27
D gene: NA
CDR3 DNA: TGTGCCAGCAGCAGAGGACAGGGAGGGACAGAGACCCAGTACTTC
CDR3 protein: CASSRGQGGTETQYF

J gene: TRBJ2-1
CDR3 length: 15
clone size: few
V gene: TRBV12-3/TRBV12-4
D gene: NA
CDR3 DNA: TGTGCCAGCAACCCGGGACTTTACTCCTACAATGAGCAGTTCTTC
CDR3 protein: CASNPGLYSYNEQFF